The next 5 T cell receptor beta chains were all read from a single sample in a study of CD4 T cells in relation to SARS-CoV-2 and coronaviruses. No antigen has been identified for these receptors. Clones were sequenced by immunoSEQ multiplex PCR, and TCRdb holds only the in-frame ones, with some missing. The sample shows some 40,000 clones, over 70% of them seen only once. Sequencing was performed on memory CD4+ T cells from PBMCs, cultured in vitro. The source of these receptors is an adult with COVID-19.

The chain employs TRBV7-2 and TRBJ2-3; 9 bases fit TRBD2. Trimming at V came to 5 bases and at J to 2 bases, leaving 8 bases not matched to a gene. Germline-derived CDR1 and CDR2 are SGHTA and FQGNSA. This CDR3 has 16 residues. CDR3 DNA sequence: TGTGCCAGCAGCCCCCTAATAGCGGGAGTCACAGATACGCAGTATTTT. As protein: CASSPLIAGVTDTQYF.

This clone is labeled large. This chain connects TRBV6-5 to TRBJ2-5, with D maybe TRBD1 (6 bases). CDR1 MNHEY and CDR2 SVGAGI come from the germline V gene. The CDR3 spans 14 residues. Trimming removed 10 bases at V and 1 base at J, with 16 bases between. CDR3 sequence (DNA): TGTGCCACGGAACCGGGACACATCCAAGAGACCCAGTACTTC. Protein product: CATEPGHIQETQYF.

Written as DNA, the CDR3 is TGTGCCAGCAGTGACCCTCCCAGTAATGAGCAGTTCTTC. It yields the protein CASSDPPSNEQFF. The genes are TRBV14 and TRBJ2-1; unclear D gene. CDR3 length: 13 residues. Trimming removed 6 bases at V and 7 bases at J, with 13 bases between. Germline lookup yields CDR1 SGHDN and CDR2 FVKESK. Filled out from reference TRBV14 and TRBJ2-1, the complete variable domain reads EAGVTQFPSHSVIEKGQTVTLRCDPISGHDNLYWYRRVMGKEIKFLLHFVKESKQDESGMPNNRFLAERTGGTYSTLKVQPAELEDSGVYFCASSDPPSNEQFFGPGTRLTVL.

CDR3 in DNA: TGCGCCAGCAGACGTGGACAGCCGAACACTGAAGCTTTCTTT. Residues: CASRRGQPNTEAFF. This chain joins TRBV5-1 and TRBJ1-1; D perhaps matches TRBD1 (6 bases). Germline assignment: CDR1 SGHRS and CDR2 YFSETQ. With 5 bases removed from V and 1 base from J, the gap between germline ends came to 12 bases. The length of the CDR3 is 14 residues. The whole variable domain, filled in from reference TRBV5-1 and TRBJ1-1, reads KAGVTQTPRYLIKTRGQQVTLSCSPISGHRSVSWYQQTPGQGLQFLFEYFSETQRNKGNFPGRFSGRQFSNSRSEMNVSTLELGDSALYLCASRRGQPNTEAFFGQGTRLTVV.

This clone was detected a few times. The CDR3 nucleotides are TGTGCCAGCAGCCAAGGCCATGACACCGGGGAGCTGTTTTTT. Protein: CASSQGHDTGELFF. V gene TRBV3-1 (or the pseudogene TRBV3-2) combines with J gene TRBJ2-2; D unclear. Germline V gene sequence: CDR1 LGHDT, CDR2 YNNKEL (reference sequence). This CDR3 contains 14 residues. Between the trimmed V and J ends, which lost 1 base and 3 bases, there was a span of 6 bases.